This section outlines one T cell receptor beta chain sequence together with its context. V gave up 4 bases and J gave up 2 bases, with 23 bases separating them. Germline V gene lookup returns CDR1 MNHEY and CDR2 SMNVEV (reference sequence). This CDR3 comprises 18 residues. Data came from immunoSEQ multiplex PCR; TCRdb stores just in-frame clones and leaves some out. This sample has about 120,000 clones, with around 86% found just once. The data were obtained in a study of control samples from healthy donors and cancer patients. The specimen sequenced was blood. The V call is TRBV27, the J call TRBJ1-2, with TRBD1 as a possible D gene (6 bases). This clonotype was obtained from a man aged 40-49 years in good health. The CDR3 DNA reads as TGTGCCAGCAGTTCAATATGGGGGGCTCTCAGAGGGAACTATGGCTACACCTTC. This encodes CASSSIWGALRGNYGYTF.